Below are 4 T cell receptor beta chains sequenced from a single sample in a study of human T cells and chemical hapten exposure (dated by TCRdb to the early 2020s). The time point label, read with the paper, signifies: pre-sensitization, week 0. What the treatment or condition label conveys for this sample: therapeutic diphenylcyclopropenone sensitization with weekly scalp DPC. Library preparation employed RACE. TCRdb names NextSeq 500 as the instrument used. TCRdb reprocessed the public reads (quality trimming at Q25 with fastp, clone calling with MiXCR) and kept in-frame beta chains. Rows matching on CDR3 protein sequence are summarized as one entry with the most common DNA and genes. The sample table lists 60,000 to 80,000 distinct CDR3 sequences, roughly 6.7% of them with a count of one. Of the sample, 1.5% to 2% is held by the ten largest clones. The source was whole blood, collected in connection with sensitization to the hapten diphenylcyclopropenone (DPC). These receptor sequences come from a woman in her 30s with alopecia areata. Some clones in this sample may be carry-over from other donors' samples.

This clonotype was seen repeatedly, ten times or more. The J gene is TRBJ2-5, the V gene TRBV12-3 or TRBV12-4, with D perhaps matching TRBD1 (6 bases). With 6 bases removed from V and 5 bases from J, the gap between germline ends came to 19 bases. The CDR3 covers 15 residues. In DNA, the CDR3 is TGTGCCAGCAGCCCCCCGGACACCAGGGGCGAGACCCAGTACTTC. Its protein product is CASSPPDTRGETQYF.

This clonotype was seen a few times. The rearrangement links TRBV2 to TRBJ2-3; D remains ambiguous. Germline V CDR1 and CDR2: SNHLY, FYNNEI. V was cut by 4 bases and J by 1 base, with 9 bases left in between. The CDR3 totals 14 residues. In nucleotides, the CDR3 is TGTGCCAGCAGTGTCGTCAGCCGCACAGATACGCAGTATTTT. It codes for CASSVVSRTDTQYF.

This clonotype was observed at least ten times. CDR3 sequence (DNA): TGTGCCAGCAGCCTCTTCGGACGGGATTCAAGCTACGAGCAGTACTTC. It yields the protein CASSLFGRDSSYEQYF. The chain recombines TRBV11-2 with TRBJ2-7; TRBD2 is a possible D gene (5 bases). Per the germline V gene, CDR1 is SGHAT and CDR2 is FQNNGV. The length of the CDR3 is 16 residues. Trimming took 5 bases from V and 3 from J, leaving 20 bases between them.

This clonotype came up many times. In nucleotides, the CDR3 is TGTGCCAGCAGCTTGGACAGCAACACCGGGGAGCTGTTTTTT. It translates to CASSLDSNTGELFF. The chain employs TRBV7-9 and TRBJ2-2; maybe TRBD1 (6 bases). V lost 3 bases to trimming and J lost 2 bases, with 7 bases between them. The CDR3 length is 14 residues. Germline-derived CDR1 and CDR2 are SEHNR and FQNEAQ (reference sequence).